There are a few counts of the clone carrying this T cell receptor (beta chain). Its antigen is unknown. The length of the CDR3 is 16 residues. CDR1 is SQVTM, CDR2 ANQGSEA, per germline. J was trimmed by 4 bases and V by 4 bases; bases with no gene match: 12. This sample is part of a study of early T cells in non-severe SARS-CoV-2 infection. Individual cDNA molecules were tagged with unique molecular identifiers. TCRdb reanalysed the 5' RACE reads using MiXCR and keeps one entry per CDR3 protein. The table lists 95,000 to 110,000 distinct CDR3 sequences, around 10% of them singletons, with about 7.6% in the top ten. Points from the study as a whole: Anti-spike CD8 specificities were favored by VDJdb matching, whose results missed private and CD4 specificities.

Sequenced: whole blood. The rearrangement links TRBV29-1 to TRBJ2-1; 8 bases align to TRBD2. The sequence was obtained from an adult who was a healthcare worker with PCR-confirmed SARS-CoV-2 infection or an uninfected control (not recorded which). The CDR3 DNA reads TGCAGCGTTGCAGGAAATTCAGCGGGAGTATACAATGAGCAGTTCTTC. It translates to CSVAGNSAGVYNEQFF.